The entry below describes one T cell receptor beta chain. Its binding antigen is unknown. No base quality information exists; no much larger clone differs at one position. The source of the sample is a study of T cells after yellow fever vaccination (dated 2019 in TCRdb). With regard to the full study: The SMART-Seq v4 Ultra Low Input RNA kit was used to prepare libraries from fractions with low cell numbers. Blood was collected at multiple timepoints before and after primary and secondary immunization, and bulk PBMC replicates and cell subsets were isolated. To follow T-cell clones before and after primary and booster YFV17D yellow fever vaccination, bulk TCR alpha and beta repertoires were sequenced over time. The cohort comprised two healthy male donors, one aged 18 to 29 and one aged 30 to 40 years.

The CDR3, cysteine through phenylalanine, is 16 amino acids long. Only the CDR3 DNA stays, 48 bases, in frame from base 1. The germline V gene (reference sequence) specifies SEHNR as CDR1 and FQNEAQ as CDR2. Trimming at the junction amounts to 5 bases on V and 0 bases on J, and the germline ends lie 17 bases apart. The instrument was an Illumina NovaSeq 6000. TCR cDNA was made using 5'RACE template switching, a step that added a universal primer site and unique molecular identifiers. Priming of cDNA synthesis was performed from both the TCR alpha and TCR beta constant segments. Libraries were amplified in two PCR steps, with sample barcodes and sequencing adapters added in the second step. Sequencing of libraries was done on Illumina HiSeq 2500 (2x100 bp) or NovaSeq (2x150 bp). As for the original processing: MIGEC was used to demultiplex reads and collapse the reads into UMI consensus sequences, and MiXCR was used for V(D)J alignment. Vaccine-responding clonotypes were defined with edgeR using replicate PBMC samples, requiring FDR below 0.01 and a log2 fold change above 5 up to day 15. Each bulk clonotype received a CD4 or CD8 identity based on whether the sequenced CD4 or CD8 repertoire contained that clonotype at higher abundance. The public reads were reprocessed in TCRdb via fastp at Q25 and MiXCR, keeping in-frame beta chains. Records with the same CDR3 protein are collapsed into one entry carrying the most frequent genes and DNA. The V and J calls come from TCRdb's annotation, not from the publication. Present in this sample are some 200,000 distinct CDR3 sequences, 9.5% to 12% of which were seen just once. The ten largest account for 36% of the sample.

The treatment or condition label here, explained by the study, means: live attenuated yellow fever vaccine strain. A standard Ficoll-Paque protocol was used to isolate PBMCs from peripheral blood. Dynabeads CD4 and CD8 positive selection kits were used to isolate CD4 and CD8 T-cell fractions. TriZol was used to extract RNA from bulk PBMCs, CD4 and CD8 fractions, and dextramer-positive and dextramer-negative fractions. Points the paper makes about the study in general: Computational filtering was required because FACS-sorted repertoires could contain abundant contaminating clonotypes from the bulk population. A small fraction of clonotypes appeared in both the CD4 and CD8 compartments, likely as a result of convergent recombination. Compared with the primary T-cell response, the secondary T-cell response was faster but weaker, reaching its peak on day 5 rather than on day 15. After the booster, most of the clones that had expanded following primary vaccination were detected again (almost 98% of CD4 and roughly nine tenths of CD8), which suggests that memory was broadly maintained. The study included only a couple of donors, which limits how far the findings can be generalized.

Sequencing was performed on CD8+ T cells sorted from PBMCs, taken 15 days after the yellow fever booster vaccination. This TCR was recovered from a man younger than 35 who received the YFV17D yellow fever vaccine. The V and J segments used are TRBV7-9 and TRBJ2-7; 6 matching bases give a weak D call of TRBD2. CDR3 protein: CASSPWDSSPSYEQYF. The nucleotides read TGTGCCAGCAGCCCCTGGGACTCAAGTCCCTCCTACGAGCAGTACTTC.